A single sample gave rise to the 19 T cell receptor beta chains below, sequenced in a study of T cell responses to AZD1222 COVID-19 vaccine (dated by TCRdb to 2020 to 2023). The library was prepared using the immunoSEQ multiplex PCR assay. TCRdb stores this immuneACCESS table with in-frame sequences only. Part of the clones is absent; in the studies checked, under half of the shortfall reflects unresolved V genes, and no reason is known for the rest. This sample comprises about 110,000 clones, about 95% of them detected only once. Of the sample, about 3.1% falls within the top ten clones. The time point label, read with the paper, signifies: about 28 days (+/-7) after the second vaccine dose. The sample was peripheral blood, taken 28 days after the second AZD1222 dose. The source is an adult who received the AZD1222 COVID-19 vaccine.

The DNA of the CDR3 is TGTGCCAGCAGCCAAACCTCAACAGCCTACAATGAGCAGTTCTTC. This encodes CASSQTSTAYNEQFF. The genes are TRBV11-2 and TRBJ2-1; D gene unclear. Germline V gene sequence: CDR1 SGHAT, CDR2 FQNNGV. This CDR3 contains 15 residues. V gave up 5 bases and J gave up 2 bases, with 13 bases separating them. Filled out from reference TRBV11-2 and TRBJ2-1, the complete variable domain reads EAGVAQSPRYKIIEKRQSVAFWCNPISGHATLYWYQQILGQGPKLLIQFQNNGVVDDSQLPKDRFSAERLKGVDSTLKIQPAKLEDSAVYLCASSQTSTAYNEQFFGPGTRLTVL.

The count of this clone is one. The J gene is TRBJ2-3, the V gene TRBV27, with D uncertain. This CDR3 contains 11 residues. V was shortened by 3 bases and J by 4 bases, with 2 bases between the two germline ends. Germline V CDR1 and CDR2: MNHEY, SMNVEV (reference sequence). CDR3 sequence (DNA): TGTGCCAGCAGTTTTGCAGATACGCAGTATTTT. It specifies CASSFADTQYF.

This chain joins TRBV6-5 and TRBJ1-4, with 7 bases lining up with TRBD1. V dropped 5 bases and J dropped 8; count of bases not matched to a gene: 11. CDR1 and CDR2 from the germline V gene are MNHEY and SVGAGI. The CDR3 runs 15 residues. In DNA, the CDR3 is TGTGCCAGCAGTCTAGGGAGTGGGACAGCAGAAAAACTGTTTTTT. This sequence encodes CASSLGSGTAEKLFF.

The CDR3: CASRPGRLDSPLHF. CDR3 nucleotide sequence: TGTGCCAGCAGGCCGGGACGGTTAGATTCACCCCTCCACTTT. The V and J genes are TRBV11-2 and TRBJ1-6, with TRBD1 as a possible D gene (5 bases). The CDR3 runs 14 residues. Germline lookup yields CDR1 SGHAT and CDR2 FQNNGV. V gave up 6 bases and J gave up 8 bases, with 14 bases separating them.

V usage is TRBV5-1 and J usage is TRBJ1-1; D not certain. Germline V gene lookup returns CDR1 SGHRS and CDR2 YFSETQ. Trimming shortened V by 0 bases and J by 5 bases, and 8 bases separated the two germline ends. This CDR3 region has 13 residues. The CDR3 protein is CASSLEAETEAFF. In nucleotides, the CDR3 is TGCGCCAGCAGCTTGGAGGCGGAAACTGAAGCTTTCTTT.

The chain employs TRBV27 and TRBJ2-3; the D gene is possibly TRBD2 (5 bases). Per the germline V gene, CDR1 is MNHEY and CDR2 is SMNVEV (reference sequence). The CDR3 length is 14 residues. V lost 2 bases, J lost 6 bases, and 12 bases lay in between. The CDR3 bases are TGTGCCAGCAGTTTAGAGAGGGTCCGGGATACGCAGTATTTT. Translation: CASSLERVRDTQYF.

This chain joins TRBV12-3 or TRBV12-4 and TRBJ2-3; weak D call: TRBD1 (5 bases). V was shortened by 6 bases and J by 14 bases, with 15 bases between the two germline ends. The CDR3 runs to 11 residues. The DNA for the CDR3 is TGTGCCAGCAGCCAAGACAGTAGCAGGTATTTT. It specifies CASSQDSSRYF.

The chain joins TRBV2 to TRBJ1-6; D is uncertain. The V end lost 3 bases, the J end lost 8 bases, and 11 bases lay between the germline ends. This CDR3 contains 14 residues. Germline V CDR1 and CDR2: SNHLY, FYNNEI. The CDR3 region has the DNA TGTGCCAGCAGTGAGGGCCAGCCTCATTCACCCCTCCACTTT. Protein product: CASSEGQPHSPLHF.

The chain links TRBV6-1 to TRBJ1-1; 8 bases align to TRBD1. CDR3 length: 18 residues. J was trimmed by 5 bases and V by 3 bases; bases with no gene match: 17. CDR1 MNHNS and CDR2 SASEGT come from the germline V gene. The DNA of the CDR3 is TGTGCCAGCAGTGATTACATCCAGGGGGCAGTTGACAGTACTGAAGCTTTCTTT. It specifies CASSDYIQGAVDSTEAFF.

V usage is TRBV10-3 and J usage is TRBJ1-2, with a possible D match to TRBD1 (5 bases). The CDR3 totals 12 residues. Germline CDR1 is ENHRY and CDR2 is SYGVKD. Trimming removed 6 bases from V and 5 bases from J, with 10 bases in between. CDR3 region: CAIRGGLYGYTF. DNA for the CDR3: TGTGCCATCAGGGGGGGTCTTTATGGCTACACCTTC.

This chain uses TRBV24-1 with TRBJ1-5; D unresolved. CDR3 length equals 13 residues. V dropped 3 bases and J dropped 4 bases, with 6 bases sitting between them. Germline V gene lookup returns CDR1 KGHDR and CDR2 SFDVKD. CDR3 sequence (DNA): TGTGCCACCAGTGATCGTTTTAATCAGCCCCAGCATTTT. Its translation is CATSDRFNQPQHF.

This rearrangement joins TRBV5-1 to TRBJ1-1, with 8 bases identical to TRBD1. The CDR3 has 15 amino acids. V shed 4 bases, J shed 0 bases, and the junction held 5 bases outside the gene matches. Germline V gives CDR1 SGHRS, CDR2 YFSETQ. CDR3 residues: CASSHGQGMNTEAFF. CDR3 in DNA: TGCGCCAGCAGCCACGGACAGGGTATGAACACTGAAGCTTTCTTT.

The rearrangement links TRBV18 to TRBJ1-5; 9 bases line up with TRBD1. The CDR3 contains 16 residues. V shed 1 base, J shed 6 bases, and the junction held 7 bases outside the gene matches. Germline CDR1 reads KGHSH; CDR2 reads LQKENI. CDR3 sequence reads: CASSPLSSDRGQPQHF. In DNA, the CDR3 is TGTGCCAGCTCACCACTGTCGTCGGACAGGGGTCAGCCCCAGCATTTT. The whole variable domain, remainder taken from reference TRBV18 and TRBJ1-5, is NAGVMQNPRHLVRRRGQEARLRCSPMKGHSHVYWYRQLPEEGLKFMVYLQKENIIDESGMPKERFSAEFPKEGPSILRIQQVVRGDSAAYFCASSPLSSDRGQPQHFGDGTRLSIL.

J is TRBJ2-1 and V is TRBV7-9, with 11 bases that match TRBD1. This CDR3 region has 14 residues. Germline trimming cut 4 bases from V and 5 bases from J; bases unmatched to any gene: 1. Germline V gene lookup returns CDR1 SEHNR and CDR2 FQNEAQ (reference sequence). The CDR3 spells CASSWTGGHNEQFF. In nucleotides, the CDR3 is TGTGCCAGCAGCTGGACAGGGGGCCACAATGAGCAGTTCTTC.

The rearrangement joins TRBV19 to TRBJ1-2, with D possibly being TRBD1 (5 bases). This CDR3 has 12 amino acids. CDR1 is LNHDA and CDR2 is SQIVND in the germline V gene (reference sequence). V dropped 8 bases and J dropped 4 bases, with 11 bases sitting between them. The CDR3 region has the DNA TGTGCCAGTGGCGGCGGGGCCTATGGCTACACCTTC. Translation gives CASGGGAYGYTF.

This chain uses TRBV5-6 with TRBJ1-5, with TRBD1 as a possible D gene (6 bases). CDR1 and CDR2 from the germline V gene are SGHDT and YYEEEE. Deletions cut 3 bases from V and 4 bases from J, with 11 bases between. CDR3 length equals 14 residues. The CDR3 sequence: CASSWGQGNQPQHF. DNA of the CDR3: TGTGCCAGCAGCTGGGGGCAGGGAAATCAGCCCCAGCATTTT. The whole variable domain, remainder taken from reference TRBV5-6 and TRBJ1-5, is DAGVTQSPTHLIKTRGQQVTLRCSPKSGHDTVSWYQQALGQGPQFIFQYYEEEERQRGNFPDRFSGHQFPNYSSELNVNALLLGDSALYLCASSWGQGNQPQHFGDGTRLSIL.

This clone appeared a few times. The rearrangement joins TRBV5-6 to TRBJ2-2; TRBD1 or TRBD2 may be the D gene (6 bases each). Per the germline V gene, CDR1 is SGHDT and CDR2 is YYEEEE. Trimming cost V 4 bases and J 3 bases, with 13 bases left between them. The CDR3 covers 15 residues. The DNA for the CDR3 is TGTGCCAGCAGCCGCGGGACAAGGGACACCGGGGAGCTGTTTTTT. It is translated as CASSRGTRDTGELFF.

CDR3 protein: CASSSPGGLTEAFF. The CDR3 DNA is TGTGCCAGCAGTTCCCCGGGGGGGCTCACTGAAGCTTTCTTT. The chain recombines TRBV28 with TRBJ1-1; tentatively, D is TRBD1 (6 bases). The V end lost 4 bases, the J end lost 4 bases, and 13 bases lay between the germline ends. Germline V gives CDR1 MDHEN, CDR2 SYDVKM. The CDR3 is made up of 14 amino acids.

This sequence joins TRBV4-2 and TRBJ2-2; D uncertain. The CDR3 has 12 residues. Trimming pared 6 bases from V and 6 bases from J, leaving 8 bases between. Germline V gene data show CDR1 as LGHNA and CDR2 as YNFKEQ. CDR3 in DNA: TGTGCCAGCAGTCCAGTGCCCGGGGAGCTGTTTTTT. Translated: CASSPVPGELFF.